The clone carrying this T cell receptor beta chain has only a few counts. This entry belongs to a study of response to subunit inactivated influenza vaccine. CDR1 and CDR2 from the germline V gene are SGHTA and FQGNSA. With V trimmed by 2 bases and J by 6 bases, 5 bases remained unmatched. CDR3 size: 15 residues. Via MiXCR, TCRdb re-called the RT-PCR reads, giving one row per CDR3 protein. Of around 750,000 distinct CDR3 sequences listed, approximately 22% are singletons. The sequence was obtained from a man aged 50 to 60 who received an inactivated influenza vaccine. The rearrangement joins TRBV7-2 to TRBJ2-7; the match to TRBD2 covers 12 bases. The sample was PBMCs from blood, taken 4 to 6 days after vaccination. CDR3 coding DNA: TGTGCCAGCAGCTTATGGCTAGCGGGAGGGCGCGAGCAGTACTTC. Its protein product is CASSLWLAGGREQYF.